These 9 T cell receptor beta chains share one sample of origin, sequenced in a study of identical twins. MiXCR, applied by TCRdb to the 5' RACE reads, yields one record per CDR3 protein. Among roughly 470,000 distinct CDR3 sequences listed, about 13% were seen once. Another study also made use of these data, one on yellow fever vaccine responses in identical twins.

Sequencing was carried out using CD4+ T cells sorted from blood. The receptors originated from a woman aged 18-29 years in good health.

This clonotype has only a few counts. The genes are TRBV7-6 and TRBJ2-2, with D perhaps given as TRBD1 or TRBD2 (5 bases each). Per the germline V gene, CDR1 is SGHVS and CDR2 is FNYEAQ. There are 17 residues in the CDR3. V shed 1 base and J shed 1 base, with 13 bases lying between them. CDR3 sequence (DNA): TGTGCCAGCAGCTTAGGGTCCGGGACGGTGAACACCGGGGAGCTGTTTTTT. This encodes CASSLGSGTVNTGELFF.

This clonotype has ten or more counts. The V gene is TRBV5-1, the J gene TRBJ2-1; 7 nucleotides align to TRBD2. The germline CDR1 and CDR2 sequences are SGHRS and YFSETQ. There are 15 residues in the CDR3. V lost 4 bases and J lost 5; bases outside the gene matches: 9. The CDR3, as DNA: TGCGCCAGCAGCCAAATGAGGAGCGGGGACAATGAGCAGTTCTTC. It yields the protein CASSQMRSGDNEQFF.

CDR3 protein: CSAVALGQFF. CDR3 in DNA: TGCAGTGCTGTGGCTCTTGGGCAGTTCTTC. The J gene is TRBJ2-1, the V gene TRBV20-1; D is unresolved. Germline loops: CDR1 DFQATT, CDR2 SNEGSKA (reference sequence). Trimming stripped 5 bases from V and 12 bases from J, with 11 bases between. The CDR3 sequence is 10 residues long.

This clonotype was observed a handful of times. This chain connects TRBV20-1 to TRBJ2-3, with 7 bases lining up with TRBD2. The length of the CDR3 is 13 residues. The germline V gene has CDR1 DFQATT and CDR2 SNEGSKA (reference sequence). Trimming removed 2 bases from V and 6 bases from J; junction bases left unmatched: 5. The CDR3 protein is CSARTSVLDTQYF. CDR3 in DNA: TGCAGTGCTAGAACTAGCGTCCTCGATACGCAGTATTTT.

The V gene is TRBV24-1, the J gene TRBJ2-1; no clear D gene. V was clipped by 2 bases and J by 5 bases, with 9 bases between them. The CDR3 runs to 14 residues. The V gene's germline CDR1 is KGHDR and CDR2 SFDVKD. In DNA, the CDR3 is TGTGCCACCAGTGATTCGACGCGGAACAATGAGCAGTTCTTC. This translates into CATSDSTRNNEQFF.

The chain couples TRBV5-1 to TRBJ2-2; 7 bases are shared with TRBD1. The CDR3 has 16 residues. CDR1 is SGHRS and CDR2 is YFSETQ in the germline V gene. Unmatched junction bases numbered 10, after V lost 4 bases and J lost 4 bases. The CDR3 sequence: CASSPRWTGITGELFF. In DNA form, the CDR3 reads TGCGCCAGCAGCCCGAGGTGGACAGGCATCACCGGGGAGCTGTTTTTT. Variable domain in full (rest from reference TRBV5-1 and TRBJ2-2): KAGVTQTPRYLIKTRGQQVTLSCSPISGHRSVSWYQQTPGQGLQFLFEYFSETQRNKGNFPGRFSGRQFSNSRSEMNVSTLELGDSALYLCASSPRWTGITGELFFGEGSRLTVL.

The rearrangement uses TRBV20-1 and TRBJ2-1; D may be TRBD2 (5 bases). Looked up from germline, CDR1 is DFQATT and CDR2 is SNEGSKA (reference sequence). CDR3 size: 15 residues. V gave up 3 bases and J gave up 6 bases, with 18 bases separating them. In nucleotides, the CDR3 is TGCAGTGCTAGGGGGTCGGGGAGTAAGAGCAATGAGCAGTTCTTC. Translating gives CSARGSGSKSNEQFF.

This clonotype has ten or more counts. V and J are TRBV5-1 and TRBJ2-7; TRBD2 matches at 7 bases. Germline CDR1 and CDR2: SGHRS and YFSETQ. V shed 5 bases, J shed 2 bases, and the junction held 7 bases outside the gene matches. The CDR3 contains 14 residues. The CDR3 loop is CASRTEAGTYEQYF. DNA of the CDR3: TGCGCCAGCAGGACCGAAGCGGGGACCTACGAGCAGTACTTC.

This clonotype has just a few counts. The J gene is TRBJ2-2, the V gene TRBV28; 10 bases map to TRBD2. The CDR3 has 18 residues. Trimming at V came to 2 bases and at J to 4 bases, leaving 10 bases not matched to a gene. From germline, CDR1 is MDHEN and CDR2 SYDVKM. For the CDR3, the DNA is TGTGCCAGCAGTTTACCAGCGGGGGGGCTCTTCGGCACCGGGGAGCTGTTTTTT. The encoded protein is CASSLPAGGLFGTGELFF.